This T cell receptor (beta chain) was captured in a study of beta chain features in type 1 diabetes. CD4+ cells of the naive, central memory, regulatory and stem cell-like memory types were sorted via CD45RO/CCR7/CD25/CD127/CD95/CD27. This clone was counted a few times. Sequencing targeted expressed TCRB transcripts, as all isolated RNA had been reverse transcribed. The assay was immunoSEQ multiplex PCR, and TCRdb's table has in-frame clones only and misses some. Found here are hundreds of thousands of clones, approximately 30% of them singletons; the top ten hold around 0.065%. Source material: naive CD4+ T cells from blood. This receptor was identified in a man aged 18 to 29 in good health.

CDR3 protein: CSVGSTGGNIQYF. CDR3 nucleotide sequence: TGCAGCGTTGGCTCGACAGGGGGAAACATTCAGTACTTC. This rearrangement joins TRBV29-1 to TRBJ2-4; TRBD1 matches 9 bases. The J segment lost 6 bases and the V segment lost 4 bases, leaving 4 bases of the junction unmatched. CDR1 is SQVTM and CDR2 is ANQGSEA in the germline V gene. The CDR3 totals 13 residues.